A single T cell receptor (beta chain) is shown here with its context. These data originate in a study of blood T cell repertoires in COVID-19. Study-level information: Researchers got acute and convalescent COVID-19 samples from the United States, Italy and Spain. Nucleic acid was either cDNA or gDNA, and it came from T cells, B-cell-depleted T cells, or PBMCs.

The J segment lost 4 bases and the V segment lost 8 bases, leaving 3 bases of the junction unmatched. There are 12 residues in the CDR3. The germline gives CDR1 MNHEY, CDR2 SMNVEV (reference sequence). Authors' methods: Amplifying reference gene primers gave estimates of nucleated cell counts. Here immunoSEQ multiplex PCR was the method, and the copy in TCRdb shows in-frame clones only, minus some. The DNA was the basis for D and trimming; V, J and clone size are from that table. This sample carries over 100,000 clones, around 83% of them seen once, and the ten largest clones take roughly 1.5%. Sequenced sample: peripheral blood. The receptor was derived from a man aged 35-49 years with acute or convalescent COVID-19. The J gene is TRBJ2-3, the V gene TRBV27; 7 nucleotides line up with TRBD2. The CDR3 protein is CASRGRADTQYF. DNA of the CDR3: TGTGCCAGCCGGGGGAGGGCAGATACGCAGTATTTT.